The sequence of this T cell receptor beta chain was determined in a study of blood T cell repertoires in COVID-19. Sequencing was performed with immunoSEQ multiplex PCR; in TCRdb, only in-frame clones are kept and a portion is missing. Of roughly 52,000 clones listed, 65% to 85% were seen once; the top ten hold around a tenth. Trimming stripped 7 bases from V and 6 bases from J, with 12 bases between. This CDR3 region has 13 residues. CDR1 and CDR2 (germline): MNHEY, SVGAGI. Sequenced material: peripheral blood. The chain combines TRBV6-5 with TRBJ1-4; possibly TRBD1 for D (5 bases). This sequence originates from a man older than 75 with COVID-19, enrolled during active disease. CDR3 amino acids: CASKRGRDEKLFF. The CDR3 nucleotides read TGTGCCAGCAAACGGGGGAGGGATGAAAAACTGTTTTTT.